A selection of T cell receptor beta chains follows, all from one sample in a study of T cell changes during pregnancy in multiple sclerosis. Data came from immunoSEQ multiplex PCR; TCRdb stores just in-frame clones and leaves some out. The data contain approximately 100,000 clones, approximately 90% of them singletons. The input for sequencing was peripheral blood, taken in the second trimester of pregnancy. The receptor set was obtained from a female donor with multiple sclerosis, enrolled in a pregnancy study. Both conserved end residues are trimmed from each CDR3. Only part of the rows carry a size: once, few, many, or a class if the clone is expanded.

v_call clone_size cdr3_aa
TRBV15 . ATSKGLAGAPGELF
TRBV14 . ASSQGPGGAF
TRBV9 once ASSVTGHETDTQY
TRBV5-1 . ASSLLAGGDTGELF
TRBV5-4 . ASSLKGVANTIY
TRBV6-1 . ASSNLDSGANVLT
TRBV18 once ASTGESGEKLF
TRBV14 . ASSQVGSEDREDEQY
TRBV9 . ASSVTGQGFDEQY
TRBV10-3 . AISELAAGSYYGYT
TRBV28 . ASSNLASGRGHEQF
TRBV4-2 . ASSQVAGGPGYEQY
TRBV11-2 . ASSPGLAGNEQF
TRBV10-1 . ASRGQGAAGELF
TRBV7-8 . ASSTSGRRDTQY
TRBV19 . ATRLAGGPTNEQF
TRBV30 . AWSRAGGGAADTQY
TRBV5-1 . ASSGTALKANVLT
TRBV6-1 . ASSAPTGKSNEKLF
TRBV4-2 . ASSKGGLVEEQY
TRBV4-2 . ASSQSGTNSYEQY
TRBV5-1 . ASSLGQAQETQY
TRBV27 . ASSSTNSPLH
TRBV6-4 . ASTHNRGPSITYGYT
TRBV7-9 . ASSPYADSGNTIY
TRBV5-1 . ASSPSRAGANTGELF
TRBV2 . ASSLTGLASYEQY
TRBV28 . ASEGNAYEQY
TRBV7-2 . ASSLSRGTKAF
TRBV5-4 . ASSSGLAGGTGELF
TRBV10-3 once AITPGSSGANVLT
TRBV10-1 . ASSDSGRMPDTQY
TRBV5-1 . ASSPLPGVSTDTQY